This is a list of T cell receptor beta chains from one sample in a study of cytomegalovirus exposure and HLA in healthy donors. TCRdb's table, derived via immunoSEQ multiplex PCR, lists solely in-frame clones and lacks some. The sample lists around 130,000 clones, over 70% occurring once. Sequencing was performed on PBMCs. The source of these receptors is a woman between 40 and 50 years old in good health and CMV-seronegative. Both conserved end residues are part of each CDR3. A D gene is named only where the DNA matches it firmly. The size of a clone is reported for some rows only, either as once, few or many, or as a class for expanded clones.

length: 16
size: .
D: .
V: TRBV18
J: TRBJ2-2
DNA: TGTGCCAGCTCACCCCTAGAGGCCAGAAACACCGGGGAGCTGTTTTTT
CDR3: CASSPLEARNTGELFF

length: 14
size: .
D: TRBD1
V: TRBV5-1
J: TRBJ2-7
DNA: TGCGCCAGCACCCCGGGACAGATCTCCTACGAGCAGTACTTC
CDR3: CASTPGQISYEQYF

length: 13
size: .
D: .
V: TRBV11-2
J: TRBJ1-5
DNA: TGTGCCAGCAGCCCAGGGCATAGACAGCCCCAGCATTTT
CDR3: CASSPGHRQPQHF

length: 16
size: few
D: TRBD2
V: TRBV7-2
J: TRBJ2-3
DNA: TGTGCCAGCAGCTCTCGGACTAGCGGAAGCACAGATACGCAGTATTTT
CDR3: CASSSRTSGSTDTQYF

length: 17
size: .
D: TRBD2
V: TRBV19
J: TRBJ2-5
DNA: TGTGCCAGTAGTACATTTTTTAGCGGGGGGGCCGGAGAGACCCAGTACTTC
CDR3: CASSTFFSGGAGETQYF

length: 15
size: .
D: .
V: TRBV14
J: TRBJ2-7
DNA: TGTGCCAGCAGCCAAGATTTACAGGGCAACCACGAGCAGTACTTC
CDR3: CASSQDLQGNHEQYF

length: 17
size: .
D: TRBD1
V: TRBV5-1
J: TRBJ1-3
DNA: TGCGCCAGCAGCGCGGGACAGGGAGGGCTTCTTACGAACACCATATATTTT
CDR3: CASSAGQGGLLTNTIYF

length: 14
size: few
D: TRBD1
V: TRBV5-6
J: TRBJ2-3
DNA: TGTGCCAGCAGCCTACAGGGGGCCACAGATACGCAGTATTTT
CDR3: CASSLQGATDTQYF

length: 16
size: .
D: .
V: TRBV25-1
J: TRBJ1-5
DNA: TGTGCCAGCAGGGGGGCAGGCCCCGAAGACAATCAGCCCCAGCATTTT
CDR3: CASRGAGPEDNQPQHF

length: 14
size: .
D: TRBD1
V: TRBV27
J: TRBJ2-2
DNA: TGTGCCAGCAGTTTGAAACAGGGGGCCGGGGAGCTGTTTTTT
CDR3: CASSLKQGAGELFF

length: 17
size: .
D: TRBD2
V: TRBV29-1
J: TRBJ2-1
DNA: TGCAGCGCACCCCCCCCCGGGACTAGCGGGAGCTACAATGAGCAGTTCTTC
CDR3: CSAPPPGTSGSYNEQFF

length: 15
size: few
D: TRBD1
V: TRBV18
J: TRBJ2-7
DNA: TGTGCCAGCTCACCTCAGACAGGGGGGGCCTACGAGCAGTACTTC
CDR3: CASSPQTGGAYEQYF

length: 13
size: .
D: .
V: TRBV19
J: TRBJ2-2
DNA: TGTGCCAGTAGTATAGATGGTCAGGGGGAGCTGTTTTTT
CDR3: CASSIDGQGELFF

length: 13
size: .
D: .
V: TRBV6-5
J: TRBJ1-1
DNA: TGTGCCAGCAGTTTGGACAGCAACACTGAAGCTTTCTTT
CDR3: CASSLDSNTEAFF

length: 17
size: .
D: TRBD2
V: TRBV7-9
J: TRBJ2-7
DNA: TGTGCCAGCAGCTTACCCTCTCTGACTAGCGCGAACTACGAGCAGTACTTC
CDR3: CASSLPSLTSANYEQYF

length: 14
size: .
D: .
V: TRBV7-9
J: TRBJ2-7
DNA: TGTGCCAGCAGCTTAGATTACCGAGCCTACGAGCAGTACTTC
CDR3: CASSLDYRAYEQYF

length: 12
size: .
D: TRBD1
V: TRBV28
J: TRBJ2-7
DNA: TGTGCCAGCTTGGGACAGGGAACCGAGCAGTACTTC
CDR3: CASLGQGTEQYF

length: 13
size: .
D: .
V: TRBV27
J: TRBJ2-4
DNA: TGTGCCAGCAGTTTGGGGGGACAGATGATTCAGTACTTC
CDR3: CASSLGGQMIQYF

length: 12
size: .
D: .
V: TRBV28
J: TRBJ1-1
DNA: TGTGCCAGCAGGAGACTTAACACTGAAGCTTTCTTT
CDR3: CASRRLNTEAFF

length: 15
size: .
D: TRBD1
V: TRBV28
J: TRBJ2-7
DNA: TGTGCCAGCAGTGCGAGCTGGGACAGTATCTACGAGCAGTACTTC
CDR3: CASSASWDSIYEQYF

length: 16
size: .
D: .
V: TRBV6-6
J: TRBJ1-2
DNA: TGTGCCAGCAGTTCCCTTTCACAGGCTTCTAACTATGGCTACACCTTC
CDR3: CASSSLSQASNYGYTF

length: 14
size: .
D: .
V: TRBV5-1
J: TRBJ2-4
DNA: TGCGCCAGCAGCTTGGAGGGCCCTAGCGTCAGTCAGTACTTC
CDR3: CASSLEGPSVSQYF

length: 14
size: .
D: .
V: TRBV10-3
J: TRBJ1-1
DNA: TGTGCCGCCACCTCCAGGACAGTGATAACTGAAGCTTTCTTT
CDR3: CAATSRTVITEAFF

length: 15
size: .
D: TRBD1
V: TRBV7-2
J: TRBJ1-1
DNA: TGTGCCAGCAGCCTGACCTGGACAGGGCGGACTGAAGCTTTCTTT
CDR3: CASSLTWTGRTEAFF

length: 14
size: .
D: TRBD2
V: TRBV4-2
J: TRBJ2-7
DNA: TGTGCCAGCAGCCCAGAGCGGGGGTCCTACGAGCAGTACTTC
CDR3: CASSPERGSYEQYF

length: 15
size: once
D: TRBD1
V: TRBV5-1
J: TRBJ1-2
DNA: TGCGCCAGCAGCCCCCCCGGGACAGGGAACTATGGCTACACCTTC
CDR3: CASSPPGTGNYGYTF

length: 13
size: .
D: .
V: TRBV9
J: TRBJ1-2
DNA: TGTGCCAGCAGCCCCGAGGACACAGATGGTTACACCTTC
CDR3: CASSPEDTDGYTF

length: 14
size: .
D: .
V: TRBV28
J: TRBJ2-7
DNA: TGTGCCAGCAGTTCTAACAGCCTCTCCTACGAGCAGTACTTC
CDR3: CASSSNSLSYEQYF

length: 15
size: .
D: TRBD2
V: TRBV7-2
J: TRBJ2-7
DNA: TGTGCCAGCAGCCCAATGGGGGGGGAAACGGACGAGCAGTACTTC
CDR3: CASSPMGGETDEQYF

length: 13
size: .
D: .
V: TRBV27
J: TRBJ1-1
DNA: TGTGCCAGTGGGGGGATCATGAACACTGAAGCTTTCTTT
CDR3: CASGGIMNTEAFF

length: 14
size: .
D: .
V: TRBV27
J: TRBJ2-1
DNA: TGTGCCAGCAGTTTACAGGGTCCCTACAATGAGCAGTTCTTC
CDR3: CASSLQGPYNEQFF

length: 13
size: .
D: .
V: TRBV6-1
J: TRBJ2-7
DNA: TGTGCCAGCAGTGCTCATGAGAGAGGCGAGCAGTACTTC
CDR3: CASSAHERGEQYF

length: 14
size: few
D: TRBD2
V: TRBV6-5
J: TRBJ2-7
DNA: TGTGCCAGCAGTTACGGGACTAGCGGTTACGAGCAGTACTTC
CDR3: CASSYGTSGYEQYF

length: 14
size: .
D: TRBD1
V: TRBV2
J: TRBJ1-2
DNA: TGTGCCAGCTCCCGGACAGGGGAGGACTATGGCTACACCTTC
CDR3: CASSRTGEDYGYTF

length: 15
size: .
D: TRBD2
V: TRBV5-1
J: TRBJ2-7
DNA: TGCGCCAGCAGCTTGACGTCTAGCGGGGCCTACGAGCAGTACTTC
CDR3: CASSLTSSGAYEQYF

length: 14
size: .
D: .
V: TRBV7-3
J: TRBJ2-7
DNA: TGTGCCAGCAGTGCGGGCGGTCGGGCCGGCGAGCAGTACTTC
CDR3: CASSAGGRAGEQYF

length: 16
size: .
D: .
V: TRBV19
J: TRBJ2-4
DNA: TGTGCCAGTAATCTGGCTGGGGGACTTTCCAAAAACATTCAGTACTTC
CDR3: CASNLAGGLSKNIQYF

length: 14
size: .
D: .
V: TRBV28
J: TRBJ1-1
DNA: TGTGCCAGCAGCATCGTCGGTGGGAACACTGAAGCTTTCTTT
CDR3: CASSIVGGNTEAFF

length: 15
size: .
D: TRBD1
V: TRBV9
J: TRBJ2-7
DNA: TGTGCCAGCAGCGTAGCCGGGACAGCCTCCTACGAGCAGTACTTC
CDR3: CASSVAGTASYEQYF

length: 15
size: .
D: .
V: TRBV4-1
J: TRBJ2-7
DNA: TGCGCCAGCAGCCAAGAGACAGGTTTATTCTACGAGCAGTACTTC
CDR3: CASSQETGLFYEQYF

length: 15
size: .
D: TRBD1
V: TRBV10-3
J: TRBJ1-2
DNA: TGTGCCATCCGTTGGGGGCCGACAGGGAGCTATGGCTACACCTTC
CDR3: CAIRWGPTGSYGYTF

length: 16
size: few
D: TRBD2
V: TRBV5-1
J: TRBJ2-5
DNA: TGCGCCAGCAGCTTGGAGCGGGGGCCTATCCAAGAGACCCAGTACTTC
CDR3: CASSLERGPIQETQYF

length: 12
size: .
D: .
V: TRBV27
J: TRBJ2-3
DNA: TGTGCCAGCAGTTTCGGGGCAGATACGCAGTATTTT
CDR3: CASSFGADTQYF

length: 14
size: .
D: .
V: TRBV7-6
J: TRBJ2-7
DNA: TGTGCCAGCAGCTACGCCGACAGAGCCTACGAGCAGTACTTC
CDR3: CASSYADRAYEQYF

length: 14
size: .
D: .
V: TRBV7-3
J: TRBJ2-5
DNA: TGTGCCAGCAGCTTCAGCGCTAGTCGTGAGACCCAGTACTTC
CDR3: CASSFSASRETQYF

length: 11
size: .
D: .
V: TRBV28
J: TRBJ2-7
DNA: TGTGCCAGCAGTTCCACCTACGAGCAGTACTTC
CDR3: CASSSTYEQYF

length: 15
size: .
D: .
V: TRBV7-2
J: TRBJ2-4
DNA: TGTGCCAGCAGCTTAACTGCTTGGTCCAAAAACAGTCAGTACTTC
CDR3: CASSLTAWSKNSQYF

length: 15
size: .
D: TRBD1
V: TRBV7-9
J: TRBJ1-1
DNA: TGTGCCAGCAGCCCCTCGACAGGGAAGGACACTGAAGCTTTCTTT
CDR3: CASSPSTGKDTEAFF

length: 14
size: few
D: .
V: TRBV5-1
J: TRBJ2-3
DNA: TGCGCCAGCAGCTTCTTACAGATCACAGATACGCAGTATTTT
CDR3: CASSFLQITDTQYF

length: 15
size: .
D: .
V: TRBV9
J: TRBJ1-6
DNA: TGTGCCAGCAGCGTAGCAGGGACCTATAATTCACCCCTCCACTTT
CDR3: CASSVAGTYNSPLHF

length: 15
size: .
D: .
V: TRBV9
J: TRBJ1-1
DNA: TGTGCCAGCAGCTCCCGTAGTCGGGGGAACACTGAAGCTTTCTTT
CDR3: CASSSRSRGNTEAFF

length: 17
size: .
D: TRBD1
V: TRBV5-1
J: TRBJ1-1
DNA: TGCGCCAGCAGCTTGGGCTTACAGGGGGCGGGGAACACTGAAGCTTTCTTT
CDR3: CASSLGLQGAGNTEAFF

length: 15
size: .
D: .
V: TRBV13
J: TRBJ1-1
DNA: TGTGCCAGCAGCTTAGGCCCAGGGCTGAACACTGAAGCTTTCTTT
CDR3: CASSLGPGLNTEAFF

length: 15
size: .
D: .
V: TRBV5-1
J: TRBJ2-4
DNA: TGCGCCAGCAGCTTGACGGCGGGACCTAAAAACATTCAGTACTTC
CDR3: CASSLTAGPKNIQYF